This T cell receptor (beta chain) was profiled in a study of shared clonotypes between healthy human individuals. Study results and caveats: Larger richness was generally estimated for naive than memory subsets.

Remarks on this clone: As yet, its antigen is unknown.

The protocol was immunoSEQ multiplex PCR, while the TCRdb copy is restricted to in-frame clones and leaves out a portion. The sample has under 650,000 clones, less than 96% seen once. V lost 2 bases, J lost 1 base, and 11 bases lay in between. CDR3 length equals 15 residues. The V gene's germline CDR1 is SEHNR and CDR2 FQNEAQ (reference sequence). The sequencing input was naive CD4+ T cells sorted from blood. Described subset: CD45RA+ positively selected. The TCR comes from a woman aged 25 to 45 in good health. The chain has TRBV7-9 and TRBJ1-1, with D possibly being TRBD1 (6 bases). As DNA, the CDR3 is TGTGCCAGCAGCTTACAGGGGTTGGGGAACACTGAAGCTTTCTTT. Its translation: CASSLQGLGNTEAFF.